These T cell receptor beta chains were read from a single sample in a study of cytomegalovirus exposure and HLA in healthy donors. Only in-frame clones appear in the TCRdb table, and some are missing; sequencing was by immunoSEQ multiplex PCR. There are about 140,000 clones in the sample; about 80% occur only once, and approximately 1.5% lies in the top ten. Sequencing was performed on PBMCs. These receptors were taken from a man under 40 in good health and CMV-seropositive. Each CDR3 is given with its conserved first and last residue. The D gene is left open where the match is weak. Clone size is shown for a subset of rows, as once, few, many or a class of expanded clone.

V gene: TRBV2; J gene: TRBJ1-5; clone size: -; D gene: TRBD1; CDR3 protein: CASNEGGRGSNQPQHF; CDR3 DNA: TGTGCCAGCAATGAAGGGGGCAGGGGGAGCAATCAGCCCCAGCATTTT
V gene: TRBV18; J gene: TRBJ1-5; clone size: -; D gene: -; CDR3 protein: CASSGQNQPQHF; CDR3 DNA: TGTGCCAGCTCAGGGCAGAACCAGCCCCAGCATTTT
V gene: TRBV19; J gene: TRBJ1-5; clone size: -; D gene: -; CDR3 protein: CASSSQGWSNQPQHF; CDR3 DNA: TGTGCCAGTAGCTCACAGGGTTGGAGCAATCAGCCCCAGCATTTT
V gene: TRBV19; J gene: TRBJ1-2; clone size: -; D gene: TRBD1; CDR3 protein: CASSRGQLYGYTF; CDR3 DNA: TGTGCCAGTAGTAGGGGACAGCTCTATGGCTACACCTTC
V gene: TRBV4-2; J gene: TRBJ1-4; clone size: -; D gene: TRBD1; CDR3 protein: CASSQDPGTGGEKLFF; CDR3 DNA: TGTGCCAGCAGCCAAGACCCCGGGACAGGGGGCGAAAAACTGTTTTTT
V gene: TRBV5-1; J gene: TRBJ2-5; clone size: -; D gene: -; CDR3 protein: CASSSGSGTETQYF; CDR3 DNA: TGCGCCAGCAGCTCCGGGAGTGGTACGGAGACCCAGTACTTC
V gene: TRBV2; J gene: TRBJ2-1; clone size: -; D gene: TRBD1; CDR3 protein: CASRGQGINNEQFF; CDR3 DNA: TGTGCCAGCAGGGGACAGGGGATTAACAATGAGCAGTTCTTC
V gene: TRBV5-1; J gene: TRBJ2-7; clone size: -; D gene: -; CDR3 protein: CASSLFSGAYEQYF; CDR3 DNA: TGCGCCAGCAGCTTGTTTTCCGGGGCCTACGAGCAGTACTTC
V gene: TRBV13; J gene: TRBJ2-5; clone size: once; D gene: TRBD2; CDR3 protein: CASSSPIAGGRDQETQYF; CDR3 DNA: TGTGCCAGCAGCTCCCCAATAGCGGGGGGTCGAGATCAAGAGACCCAGTACTTC
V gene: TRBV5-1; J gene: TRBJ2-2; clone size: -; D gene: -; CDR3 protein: CASSLDSLTGELFF; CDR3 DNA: TGCGCCAGCAGCTTGGATTCCCTCACCGGGGAGCTGTTTTTT
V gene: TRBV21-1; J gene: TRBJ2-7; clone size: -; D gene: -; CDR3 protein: CASSKCNSATYEQYF; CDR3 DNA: TGTGCCAGCAGCAAATGTAATAGCGCGACCTACGAGCAGTACTTC
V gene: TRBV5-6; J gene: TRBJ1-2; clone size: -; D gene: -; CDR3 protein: CASSLELDKSNYGYTF; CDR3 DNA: TGTGCCAGCAGCTTGGAGCTCGACAAATCTAACTATGGCTACACCTTC
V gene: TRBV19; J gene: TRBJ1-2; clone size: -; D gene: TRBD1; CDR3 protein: CASSIGTGGGYTF; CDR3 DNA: TGTGCCAGTAGTATCGGGACAGGGGGCGGCTACACCTTC
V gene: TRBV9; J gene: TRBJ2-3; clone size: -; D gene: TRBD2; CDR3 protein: CASTIAGEPDTQYF; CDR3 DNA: TGTGCCAGCACGATAGCGGGAGAACCAGATACGCAGTATTTT
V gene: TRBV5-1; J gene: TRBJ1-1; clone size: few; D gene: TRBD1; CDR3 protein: CASRGGQGHTEAFF; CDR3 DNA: TGCGCCAGCAGAGGGGGACAGGGGCACACTGAAGCTTTCTTT
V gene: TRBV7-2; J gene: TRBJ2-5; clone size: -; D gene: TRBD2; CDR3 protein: CASSLRLAEETQYF; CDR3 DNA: TGTGCCAGCAGCCTACGACTAGCAGAAGAGACCCAGTACTTC
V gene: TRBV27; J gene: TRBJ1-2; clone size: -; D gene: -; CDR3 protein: CASTEVEHGYTF; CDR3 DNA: TGTGCCAGCACCGAGGTTGAGCATGGCTACACCTTC
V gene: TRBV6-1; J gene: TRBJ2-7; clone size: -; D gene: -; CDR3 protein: CASSLGQRLWEQYF; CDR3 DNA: TGTGCCAGCAGTCTAGGACAGCGTCTTTGGGAGCAGTACTTC
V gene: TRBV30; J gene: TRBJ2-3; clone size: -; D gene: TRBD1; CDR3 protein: CAGDRGDTQYF; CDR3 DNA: TGTGCCGGGGACAGGGGAGATACGCAGTATTTT
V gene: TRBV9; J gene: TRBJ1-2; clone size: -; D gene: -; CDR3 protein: CASSFRQYDGYTF; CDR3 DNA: TGTGCCAGCAGTTTTAGACAGTATGATGGCTACACCTTC
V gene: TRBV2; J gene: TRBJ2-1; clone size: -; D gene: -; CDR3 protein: CASSEVGVDEQFF; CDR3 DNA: TGTGCCAGCAGTGAAGTCGGGGTAGATGAGCAGTTCTTC
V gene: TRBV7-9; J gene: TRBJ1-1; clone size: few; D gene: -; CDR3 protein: CASSRQDNTEAFF; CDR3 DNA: TGTGCCAGCAGCCGACAGGATAACACTGAAGCTTTCTTT
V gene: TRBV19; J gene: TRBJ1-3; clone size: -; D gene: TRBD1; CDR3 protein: CASSIITDRVAGNTIYF; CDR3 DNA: TGTGCCAGTAGTATTATTACGGACAGGGTTGCTGGAAACACCATATATTTT